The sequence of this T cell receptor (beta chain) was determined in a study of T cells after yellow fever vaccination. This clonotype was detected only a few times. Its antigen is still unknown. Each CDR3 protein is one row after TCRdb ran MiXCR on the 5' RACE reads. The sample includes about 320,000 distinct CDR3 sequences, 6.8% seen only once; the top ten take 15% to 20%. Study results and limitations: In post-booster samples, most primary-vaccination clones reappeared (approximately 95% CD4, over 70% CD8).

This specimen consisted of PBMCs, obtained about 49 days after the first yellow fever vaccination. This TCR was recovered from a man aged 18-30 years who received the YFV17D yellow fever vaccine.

CDR3 bases: TGTGCCAGCAGCCCAACCGGGTGGGGTCGCACCGGGGAGCTGTTTTTT. Translating gives CASSPTGWGRTGELFF. V usage is TRBV5-6 and J usage is TRBJ2-2; D is unclear. This CDR3 comprises 16 residues. Germline V gene sequence: CDR1 SGHDT, CDR2 YYEEEE. V was pared by 4 bases and J by 4 bases, with 17 bases between.